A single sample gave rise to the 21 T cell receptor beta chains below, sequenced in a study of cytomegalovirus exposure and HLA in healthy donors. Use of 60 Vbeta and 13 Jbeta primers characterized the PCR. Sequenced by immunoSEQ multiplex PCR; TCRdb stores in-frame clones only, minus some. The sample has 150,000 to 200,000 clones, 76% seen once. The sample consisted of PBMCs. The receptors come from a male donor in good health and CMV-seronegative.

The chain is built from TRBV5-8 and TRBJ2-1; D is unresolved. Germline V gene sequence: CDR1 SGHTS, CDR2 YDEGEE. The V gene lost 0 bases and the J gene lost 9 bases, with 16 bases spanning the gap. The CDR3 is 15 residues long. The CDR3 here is CASSLATVPRSEQFF. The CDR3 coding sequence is TGTGCCAGCAGCTTGGCTACGGTTCCCCGTTCTGAGCAGTTCTTC. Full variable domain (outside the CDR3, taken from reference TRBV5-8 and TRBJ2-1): EAGVTQSPTHLIKTRGQQATLRCSPISGHTSVYWYQQALGLGLQFLLWYDEGEERNRGNFPPRFSGRQFPNYSSELNVNALELEDSALYLCASSLATVPRSEQFFGPGTRLTVL.

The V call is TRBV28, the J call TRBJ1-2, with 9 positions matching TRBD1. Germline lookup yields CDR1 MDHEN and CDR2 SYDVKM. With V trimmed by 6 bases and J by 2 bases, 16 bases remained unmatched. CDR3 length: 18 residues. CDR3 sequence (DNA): TGTGCCAGCAGCCATCGACAGGGGGGAACTGGGGGGAACTATGGCTACACCTTC. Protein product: CASSHRQGGTGGNYGYTF.

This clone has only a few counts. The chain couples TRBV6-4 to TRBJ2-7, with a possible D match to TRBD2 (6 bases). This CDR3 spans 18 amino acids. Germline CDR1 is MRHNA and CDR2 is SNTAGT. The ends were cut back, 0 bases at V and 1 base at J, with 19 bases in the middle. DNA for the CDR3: TGTGCCAGCAGTGACTCATTAGCGGTTTGTGGTCTGTCCTACGAGCAGTACTTC. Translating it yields CASSDSLAVCGLSYEQYF.

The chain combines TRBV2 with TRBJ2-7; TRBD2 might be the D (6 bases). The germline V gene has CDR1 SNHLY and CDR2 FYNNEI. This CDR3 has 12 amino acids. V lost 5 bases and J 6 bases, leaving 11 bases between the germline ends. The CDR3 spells CASSRGKIEQYF. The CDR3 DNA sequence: TGTGCCAGCAGTCGGGGGAAAATCGAGCAGTACTTC.

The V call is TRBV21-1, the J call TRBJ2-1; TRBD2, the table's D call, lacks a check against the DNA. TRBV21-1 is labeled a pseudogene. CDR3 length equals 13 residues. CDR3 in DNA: TGTGCCAGCCCGAGGGCAGCTATCAATGAGCAGTTCTTC. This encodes CASPRAAINEQFF.

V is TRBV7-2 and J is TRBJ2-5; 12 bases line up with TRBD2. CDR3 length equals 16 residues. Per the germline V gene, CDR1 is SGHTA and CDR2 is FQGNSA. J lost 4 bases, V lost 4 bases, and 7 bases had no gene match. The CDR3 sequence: CASSYLSGLAGETQYF. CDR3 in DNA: TGTGCCAGCAGCTATCTATCGGGACTAGCGGGAGAGACCCAGTACTTC.

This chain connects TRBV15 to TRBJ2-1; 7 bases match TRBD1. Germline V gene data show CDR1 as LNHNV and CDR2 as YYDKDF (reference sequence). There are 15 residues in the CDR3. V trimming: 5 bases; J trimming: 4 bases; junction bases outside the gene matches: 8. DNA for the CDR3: TGTGCCACCAGCCGTGGGACAGAAAGATACAATGAGCAGTTCTTC. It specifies CATSRGTERYNEQFF.

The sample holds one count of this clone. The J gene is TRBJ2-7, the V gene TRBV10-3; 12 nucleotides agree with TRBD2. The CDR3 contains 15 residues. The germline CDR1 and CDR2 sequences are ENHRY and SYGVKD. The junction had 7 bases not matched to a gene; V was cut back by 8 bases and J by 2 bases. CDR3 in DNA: TGTGCCATCGGCCTACTAGCGGGAGGCACCTACGAGCAGTACTTC. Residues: CAIGLLAGGTYEQYF.

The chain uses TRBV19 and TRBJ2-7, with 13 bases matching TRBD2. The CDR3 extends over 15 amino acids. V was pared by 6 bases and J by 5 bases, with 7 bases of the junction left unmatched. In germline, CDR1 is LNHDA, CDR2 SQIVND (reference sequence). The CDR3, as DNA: TGTGCCAGTAGCCGGACTAGCGGGAGTCTCCACGAGCAGTACTTC. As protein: CASSRTSGSLHEQYF.

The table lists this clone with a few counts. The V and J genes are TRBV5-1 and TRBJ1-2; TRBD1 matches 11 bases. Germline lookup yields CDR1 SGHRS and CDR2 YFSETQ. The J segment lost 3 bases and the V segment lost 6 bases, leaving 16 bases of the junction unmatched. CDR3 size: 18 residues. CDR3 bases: TGCGCCAGCAACATCTATCCGGGACAGGGGGTGTCTTACTATGGCTACACCTTC. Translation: CASNIYPGQGVSYYGYTF.

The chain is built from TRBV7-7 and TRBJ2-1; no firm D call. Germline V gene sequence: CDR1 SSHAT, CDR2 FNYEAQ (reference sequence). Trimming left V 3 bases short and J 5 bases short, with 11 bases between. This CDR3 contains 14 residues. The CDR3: CASSLSWADNEQFF. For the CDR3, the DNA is TGTGCCAGCAGCTTGTCGTGGGCCGACAATGAGCAGTTCTTC. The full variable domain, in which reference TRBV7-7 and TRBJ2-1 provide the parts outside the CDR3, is GAGVSQSPRYKVTKRGQDVTLRCDPISSHATLYWYQQALGQGPEFLTYFNYEAQPDKSGLPSDRFSAERPEGSISTLTIQRTEQRDSAMYRCASSLSWADNEQFFGPGTRLTVL.

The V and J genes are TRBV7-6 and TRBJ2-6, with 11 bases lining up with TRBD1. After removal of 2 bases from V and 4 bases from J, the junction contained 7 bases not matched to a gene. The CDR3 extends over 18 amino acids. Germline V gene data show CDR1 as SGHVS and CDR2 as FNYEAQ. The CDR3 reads CASSLTGQGALGANVLTF. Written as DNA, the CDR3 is TGTGCCAGCAGCTTAACCGGACAGGGGGCGCTAGGGGCCAACGTCCTGACTTTC.

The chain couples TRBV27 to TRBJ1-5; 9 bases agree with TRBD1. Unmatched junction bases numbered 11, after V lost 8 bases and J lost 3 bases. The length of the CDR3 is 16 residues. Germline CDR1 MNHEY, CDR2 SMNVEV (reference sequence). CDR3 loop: CASLLRDRVVNQPQHF. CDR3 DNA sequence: TGTGCCAGCCTCTTACGGGACAGGGTGGTCAATCAGCCCCAGCATTTT.

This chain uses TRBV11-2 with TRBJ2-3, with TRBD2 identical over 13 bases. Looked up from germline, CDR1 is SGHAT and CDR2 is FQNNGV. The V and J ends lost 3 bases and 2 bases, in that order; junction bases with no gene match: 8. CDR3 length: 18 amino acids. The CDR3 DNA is TGTGCCAGCAGCTTCCTTTGGACTAGCGGGGGTAACACAGATACGCAGTATTTT. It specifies CASSFLWTSGGNTDTQYF.

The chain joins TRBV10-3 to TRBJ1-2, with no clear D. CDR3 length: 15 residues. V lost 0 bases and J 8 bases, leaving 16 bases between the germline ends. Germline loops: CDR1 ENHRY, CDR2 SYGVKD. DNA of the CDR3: TGTGCCATCAGTGAGTCGCCAGGCCCAAGAGAAGGCTACACCTTC. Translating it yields CAISESPGPREGYTF.

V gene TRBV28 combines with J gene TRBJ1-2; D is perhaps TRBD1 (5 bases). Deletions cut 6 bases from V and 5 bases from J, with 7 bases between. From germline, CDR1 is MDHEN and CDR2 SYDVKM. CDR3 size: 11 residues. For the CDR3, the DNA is TGTGCCAGCAGCCCAGGGTATGGCTACACCTTC. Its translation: CASSPGYGYTF.

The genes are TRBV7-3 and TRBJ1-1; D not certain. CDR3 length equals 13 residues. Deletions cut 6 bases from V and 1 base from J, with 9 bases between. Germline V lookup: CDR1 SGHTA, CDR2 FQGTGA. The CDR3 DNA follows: TGTGCCAGCAGAGAAGGAGGGAACACTGAAGCTTTCTTT. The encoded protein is CASREGGNTEAFF.

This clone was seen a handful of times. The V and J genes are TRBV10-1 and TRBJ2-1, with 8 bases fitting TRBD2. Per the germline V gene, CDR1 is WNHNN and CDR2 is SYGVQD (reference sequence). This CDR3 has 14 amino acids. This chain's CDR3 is CADWRRGANNEQFF. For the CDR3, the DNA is TGCGCGGATTGGAGGCGGGGGGCAAACAATGAGCAGTTCTTC.

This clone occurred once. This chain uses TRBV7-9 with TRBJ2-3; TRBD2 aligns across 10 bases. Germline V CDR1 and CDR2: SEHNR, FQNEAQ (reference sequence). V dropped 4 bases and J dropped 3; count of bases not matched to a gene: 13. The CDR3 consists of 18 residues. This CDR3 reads CASSSRGQRGGGTDTQYF. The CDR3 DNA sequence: TGTGCCAGCAGCTCTCGGGGACAGCGGGGGGGCGGTACAGATACGCAGTATTTT. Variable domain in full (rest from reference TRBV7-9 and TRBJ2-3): DTGVSQNPRHKITKRGQNVTFRCDPISEHNRLYWYRQTLGQGPEFLTYFQNEAQLEKSRLLSDRFSAERPKGSFSTLEIQRTEQGDSAMYLCASSSRGQRGGGTDTQYFGPGTRLTVL.

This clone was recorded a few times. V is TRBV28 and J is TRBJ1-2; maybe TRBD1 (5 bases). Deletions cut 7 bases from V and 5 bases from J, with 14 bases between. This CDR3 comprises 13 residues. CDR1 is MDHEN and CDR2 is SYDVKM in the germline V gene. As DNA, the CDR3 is TGTGCCAGCATGGGGGGTTCCGGGTATGGCTACACCTTC. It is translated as CASMGGSGYGYTF.

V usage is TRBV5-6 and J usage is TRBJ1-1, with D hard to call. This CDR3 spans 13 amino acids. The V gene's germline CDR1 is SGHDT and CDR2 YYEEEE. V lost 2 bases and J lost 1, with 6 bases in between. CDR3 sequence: CASSFTANTEAFF. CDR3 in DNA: TGTGCCAGCAGCTTTACAGCGAACACTGAAGCTTTCTTT. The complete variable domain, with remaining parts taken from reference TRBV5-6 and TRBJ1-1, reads DAGVTQSPTHLIKTRGQQVTLRCSPKSGHDTVSWYQQALGQGPQFIFQYYEEEERQRGNFPDRFSGHQFPNYSSELNVNALLLGDSALYLCASSFTANTEAFFGQGTRLTVV.